The clone carrying this T cell receptor beta chain was found once. Profiling relied on immunoSEQ multiplex PCR, and the TCRdb table lists in-frame clones only, not all of them. Of tens of thousands of clones in the sample, 87% were seen once. This sample is part of a study of blood T cell repertoires in COVID-19. This clonotype originated in a man aged 45-65 years with active COVID-19. Specimen: peripheral blood.

The CDR3 is CASSLEARGLIQPQHF. For the CDR3, the DNA is TGTGCCAGCAGCTTAGAGGCCAGGGGGCTAATTCAGCCCCAGCATTTT. The genes are TRBV7-8 and TRBJ1-5; 8 bases are a match to TRBD1. Per germline, CDR1 SGHVS and CDR2 FQNEAQ. The CDR3 sequence is 16 residues long. Losses at the gene ends were 1 base for V and 6 bases for J; bases not matched to a gene: 8.